This TCR beta chain was observed in a study of cytomegalovirus exposure and HLA in healthy donors (dated by TCRdb to 2017 to 2019). In terms of the full investigation: An earlier analysis of approximately 640 of the donors reported about 250 Gb of sequence data and some 120 million unique TCR beta sequences from 150 million to 200 million T cells. Approximately 300 gigabases of sequencing data and around 88 million unique TCR sequences made up an early release that covered 500 to 650 HLA-typed donors. Of the roughly 400 genotyped donors, 81% fell in the genetic ancestry cluster associated with self-reported Caucasian donors. The study was designed to test whether signatures of past pathogen exposure could be identified by cataloging public T cell receptors. The study profiled the T cell repertoires of 500 to 800 subjects by immunosequencing and related them to cytomegalovirus serostatus. Along with the approximately 600-subject first cohort, a separate validation cohort of over a hundred different subjects was used. High-throughput TCR immunosequencing, statistical association of individual TCRs with disease status, and machine learning were combined to predict cytomegalovirus infection status. A later analysis re-examined previously published TCR beta repertoires from more than 550 donors and added high-resolution HLA genotyping to investigate patterns of TCR occurrence. Rather than using new phenotypic data, the later analysis identified candidate immune exposures from TCR beta sequences and from how often those sequences occurred across donors. In an earlier analysis of a few hundred of the donors, high-throughput TCR beta sequencing was used to judge whether each TCR beta V gene segment behaved as functional or pseudogenic. Donor age, sex, ethnicity and CMV serostatus were compiled together with the repertoire data. In a later genetic analysis, genome-wide SNP genotypes for about three fifths of the roughly 670 donors were used, and that subset was treated as a discovery cohort. Every discovery cohort repertoire had been produced on one sequencing platform. Class I and class II HLA loci were covered by the typing at four-digit resolution. The number of donors typed differed by locus, with 629-630 for A, B, C, DRB1 and DQB1, 522 for DQA1, about 610 for DPA1, and some 440 for DPB1. Four to six DR-DQ haplotypes were handled as single units for association and clustering, since linkage in the cohort was strong. On average, roughly 250,000 unique TCR beta nucleotide sequences were sequenced per donor among a few hundred genotyped donors of the cohort, with approximately 18% of those sequences being non-productive.

Library construction relied on the immunoSEQ multiplex PCR assay. The multiplex PCR relied on a mix of 60 forward primers for TCR Vbeta segments and 13 reverse primers for TCR Jbeta segments. The CDR3 region of rearranged TCR beta genes was amplified from genomic DNA by a multiplex PCR assay. On the Illumina HiSeq System, the amplified TCR beta libraries were sequenced as 87-base-pair reads. The original pipeline was this. A later analysis counted tens of millions of unique TCR beta chains across the roughly 700 repertoires, and approximately 11 million of these chains were shared by at least two donors. To remove PCR and sequencing errors, raw reads were error-corrected and collapsed into unique sequences using a nearest-neighbor algorithm that merged closely related sequences. V, D and J gene segments were assigned by aligning CDR3 sequences to IMGT reference sequences. For a sequence to be retained, a match of at least six nucleotides to both a V gene segment and a J gene segment was required. Rearrangements were classified as productive when the CDR3 lacked stop codons and remained in frame with V and J, and all other rearrangements were classified as non-productive. CDR3 was defined according to IMGT convention as the region running from the second conserved V-encoded cysteine to the conserved J-encoded phenylalanine. The earlier analysis of 500 to 750 of the donors excluded any sequence lacking an unambiguous match to a single V gene segment. An earlier analysis of fewer than 750 of the donors classified V segments as functional when productive rearrangements were above 56.7% and as segregating when the standard deviation between donors was above 5%. A statistical classification framework was built to diagnose cytomegalovirus status from the catalog of TCR beta chain sequences. In a later analysis, V and J genes were assigned by comparing TCR nucleotide sequences against IMGT/GENE-DB human TR gene sequences. Using the TCRdist pipeline, a later analysis assigned CDR3 sequences along with most-parsimonious VDJ recombination scenarios. In a later analysis, each TCR beta chain was defined by its CDR3 amino acid sequence together with its V-gene family, and reads lacking a unique V-gene family were excluded. To address suspected cross-contamination and a sequencing artifact, a later analysis removed 450 to 700 highly shared, low-generation-probability nucleotide sequences. In a later analysis, a clonal expansion index for each public chain was calculated from normalized within-repertoire ranks of inferred template counts. Generation probabilities in a later analysis came from a VDJ recombination model fitted to out-of-frame rearrangements, and those results were checked against IGoR. In a later analysis, TCR-TCR, TCR-HLA and TCR-CMV co-occurrence was scored with hypergeometric tests, and a repertoire-size bias correction was applied to TCR pairs. To estimate false discovery rates, a later analysis permuted the HLA or CMV assignments 20 times. In a later analysis, co-occurring TCRs were grouped using DBSCAN, and TCRdist sequence similarity was added for clustering within HLA-allele-positive subsets. Co-occurrence clustering excluded repertoires with fewer than 30,000 or more than 120,000 public chains, plus five with anomalous nucleotide sharing. What TCRdb holds here is the immuneACCESS table cut down to in-frame rearrangements. Part of the clones is not present; checked against another copy, under half of the missing clones reflect an unresolved V gene, and the others are unexplained. V, J and clone size derive from that table, while D and trimming were established from the DNA sequence. The sample table includes more than 50,000 clones. Approximately 10% of the sample is taken by the ten largest.

What the study reported, not specific to this receptor: Three of the identified cytomegalovirus-associated TCR beta chains were confirmed in vitro to be specific for cytomegalovirus antigens. According to a later genetic analysis, donors in an Asian-associated ancestry cluster had fewer N-insertions in productive TCRs than the roughly 700-donor mean. Because HLA typing was unavailable for some donors at each locus, only the typed subset was used in association tests. While some public TCRs were present in many individuals, most TCR sequences turned up only very rarely across donors. When HLA alleles, especially DR and DQ, strongly co-occurred, attributing TCR associations to individual alleles was difficult. The 87-base-pair reads could not distinguish some IMGT-functional V segments, including TRBV6-2 and TRBV6-3, so those segments were excluded. In a later analysis, most CMV-associated TCR beta chains were found to appear HLA-restricted, with HLA associations seemingly driven largely by CMV exposure. The study gave a list of some 150 TCR beta chains associated with cytomegalovirus. In both the original and validation cohorts, the classifier was reported to diagnose cytomegalovirus status with high specificity and sensitivity. The presence/absence analyses assumed that sequencing depth was roughly uniform across donors, and that assumption may not be true. Compared with equally common non-associated chains, HLA-associated TCR beta chains in a later analysis were more clonally expanded and had lower generation probabilities. V-gene and J-gene trimming of TCR beta chains was associated with a missense DCLRE1C variant in a later genetic analysis, and the association was replicated in an independent cohort. In a later analysis, the rate of TCR association differed among HLA loci, with DRB1 alleles having the most associated TCRs and HLA-C alleles having the fewest. An earlier analysis of some 560 of the donors showed that most TCR beta V segments appeared in productive rearrangements either about 87% or about 30% of the time, which broadly matched IMGT annotations. In a later analysis, 15,000 to 20,000 TCR beta sequences were associated with specific HLA alleles at a false discovery rate of 0.05. In this cohort, only TCR beta chains were sequenced, and detectable features were limited by the absence of alpha or paired-chain data. The earlier analysis of some 540 of the donors excluded about 16 rarely observed V segments, including chromosome 9 orphons, because counts were too low. Linkage disequilibrium might explain the correlated functional status among segregating V segments, but an unknown experimental factor could not be ruled out. A later analysis reported that several top co-occurrence clusters appeared linked to parvovirus B19, influenza, CMV and Epstein-Barr virus. A further reported finding was that TCR beta sequences accurately predicted the HLA-A and HLA-B alleles for most subjects in the first cohort. The authors suggested that the approach could potentially be extended to other disease states and immunological phenotypes. Immune exposure information for the cohort was limited to CMV serostatus. The sequencing pipeline was judged likely to have produced a cluster of highly shared sequence variants as a technical artifact.

Details on this clone: Its cognate antigen has yet to be identified.

The cohort consisted of 650 to 850 healthy bone marrow donors. All cohort members were sampled while nominally healthy, although unrecorded immune exposures were likely present. The donor tested CMV seropositive and was one of the 289 seropositive cohort members. Each donor provided a peripheral blood sample, and peripheral blood mononuclear cells were used for TCR beta sequencing. The Qiagen DNeasy Blood Extraction Kit was used to extract genomic DNA from the blood cell samples. Trimming takes 9 bases off V and 3 bases off J; junction bases not matched to a gene: 9. Reading from cysteine to phenylalanine, the CDR3 counts 14 amino acids. Just the 42-base CDR3 DNA is kept, in frame starting at base 1. Based on the germline V gene (reference sequence), the CDR1 and CDR2 sequences are LNHDA and SQIVND.

The sequencing input was PBMCs. The clonotype was recovered from a man in his fifties in good health and CMV-seropositive. This receptor chain uses TRBV19 and TRBJ2-7; 9 bases in the junction line up with TRBD1. The CDR3 protein: CASLRGDRDYEQYF. The DNA sequence reads TGTGCCAGCCTAAGGGGGGACAGGGACTACGAGCAGTACTTC.